This is a list of T cell receptor beta chains from one sample in a study of T-cell memory formation after mild COVID-19. TCRdb reanalysed the 5' RACE reads using MiXCR and keeps one entry per CDR3 protein. The table shows 190,000 or so distinct CDR3 sequences, with about a fifth occurring only once. Sequenced: PBMCs or a T cell subset sorted from them (not recorded which). These receptors were obtained from an adult woman who had mild COVID-19 (a few samples of this study predate the infection). Cell type and time point are not known. Each CDR3 is given with its conserved first and last residue. Fields, in order: D gene, clone size, V gene, J gene, CDR3 DNA, CDR3 protein. The D gene is left open where the match is weak. Clone size appears in some rows only: once, few, many, or a class for an expanded clone.

d_gene: -; abundance: -; v_gene: TRBV7-2; j_gene: TRBJ2-3; CDR3nt: TGTGCCAGCAGCTTGGCGGAGTCCACAGATACGCAGTATTTT; CDR3aa: CASSLAESTDTQYF
d_gene: -; abundance: -; v_gene: TRBV6-5; j_gene: TRBJ2-7; CDR3nt: TGTGCCAGCAACTCAGGCCCCCCCCAACACAGGGATCACGAGCAGTACTTC; CDR3aa: CASNSGPPQHRDHEQYF
d_gene: -; abundance: -; v_gene: TRBV9; j_gene: TRBJ2-3; CDR3nt: TGTGCCAGCAGCCGGCCCGGGGGTAGCACAGATACGCAGTATTTT; CDR3aa: CASSRPGGSTDTQYF
d_gene: -; abundance: -; v_gene: TRBV2; j_gene: TRBJ2-1; CDR3nt: TGTGCCAGCAGTGAAGTGTCTGGGAATGAGCAGTTCTTC; CDR3aa: CASSEVSGNEQFF
d_gene: TRBD1; abundance: -; v_gene: TRBV11-1; j_gene: TRBJ1-1; CDR3nt: TGTGCCAGCAGCTCGACAGGGGTGAACACTGAAGCTTTCTTT; CDR3aa: CASSSTGVNTEAFF
d_gene: -; abundance: few; v_gene: TRBV6-5; j_gene: TRBJ1-1; CDR3nt: TGTGCCAGCAGTTACACCCTACTGAACACTGAAGCTTTCTTT; CDR3aa: CASSYTLLNTEAFF
d_gene: -; abundance: -; v_gene: TRBV7-8; j_gene: TRBJ1-2; CDR3nt: TGTGCCAGCAGCTCAGCATGGGAAATTAACTATGGCTACACCTTC; CDR3aa: CASSSAWEINYGYTF
d_gene: TRBD1; abundance: -; v_gene: TRBV6-2/TRBV6-3; j_gene: TRBJ1-2; CDR3nt: TGTGCCAGCAGTTACTCCTTCTCGGACAGGGCGGTCGGCTACACCTTC; CDR3aa: CASSYSFSDRAVGYTF
d_gene: TRBD1; abundance: -; v_gene: TRBV3-1; j_gene: TRBJ1-2; CDR3nt: TGTGCCAGCAGCCAGACACCGGGACAGGGATATGGCTACACCTTC; CDR3aa: CASSQTPGQGYGYTF
d_gene: TRBD1; abundance: -; v_gene: TRBV7-2; j_gene: TRBJ2-7; CDR3nt: TGTGCCAGCAGCAGAGACGGGACAGGCTACGAGCAGTACTTC; CDR3aa: CASSRDGTGYEQYF
d_gene: -; abundance: few; v_gene: TRBV7-8; j_gene: TRBJ2-7; CDR3nt: TGTGCCAGCAGCTTAGAGGTTAACGGACAGTTGGTCTCCTACGAGCAGTACTTC; CDR3aa: CASSLEVNGQLVSYEQYF
d_gene: -; abundance: -; v_gene: TRBV20-1; j_gene: TRBJ2-1; CDR3nt: TGCAGTGCTAGGGGGACTGATTACAATGAGCAGTTCTTC; CDR3aa: CSARGTDYNEQFF
d_gene: -; abundance: -; v_gene: TRBV7-9; j_gene: TRBJ2-7; CDR3nt: TGTGCCAGCAGCTCCCCCAGCTCCTACGAGCAGTACTTC; CDR3aa: CASSSPSSYEQYF
d_gene: TRBD2; abundance: many; v_gene: TRBV15; j_gene: TRBJ2-3; CDR3nt: TGTGCCACCAGCAGAGCGATAGCGGGAGGGCCAGATACGCAGTATTTT; CDR3aa: CATSRAIAGGPDTQYF
d_gene: TRBD1; abundance: few; v_gene: TRBV20-1; j_gene: TRBJ2-7; CDR3nt: TGCAGTGCTAGAGATATGGGGACAGGGCGGTACGAGCAGTACTTC; CDR3aa: CSARDMGTGRYEQYF
d_gene: TRBD1; abundance: -; v_gene: TRBV7-3; j_gene: TRBJ2-3; CDR3nt: TGTGCCAGCAGCTGGACAGGGGGGAGGAATACAGATACGCAGTATTTT; CDR3aa: CASSWTGGRNTDTQYF
d_gene: TRBD1; abundance: few; v_gene: TRBV10-2; j_gene: TRBJ2-7; CDR3nt: TGCGCCAGCAGTGATGGGACAGGGCTACTCTACGAGCAGTACTTC; CDR3aa: CASSDGTGLLYEQYF
d_gene: TRBD1; abundance: once; v_gene: TRBV4-1; j_gene: TRBJ2-1; CDR3nt: TGCGCCAGCAGCCCCCTCGCCGGGGACAGGGCTGATGAGCAGTTCTTC; CDR3aa: CASSPLAGDRADEQFF
d_gene: -; abundance: few; v_gene: TRBV10-3; j_gene: TRBJ2-7; CDR3nt: TGTGCCATCAGTGAGTCCGGGGAAACTATCCGTTACGAGCAGTACTTC; CDR3aa: CAISESGETIRYEQYF
d_gene: -; abundance: few; v_gene: TRBV5-1; j_gene: TRBJ2-7; CDR3nt: TGCGCCAGCAGCTTGGAGTACCGGGACCGGACCTACGAGCAGTACTTC; CDR3aa: CASSLEYRDRTYEQYF
d_gene: -; abundance: few; v_gene: TRBV5-1; j_gene: TRBJ2-2; CDR3nt: TGCGCCAGCAGCTTGGGACAAGACACCGGGGAGCTGTTTTTT; CDR3aa: CASSLGQDTGELFF
d_gene: -; abundance: few; v_gene: TRBV5-1; j_gene: TRBJ2-6; CDR3nt: TGCGCCAGCAGCTTGGGTACTGGGGCCTCCTCTGGGGCCAACGTCCTGACTTTC; CDR3aa: CASSLGTGASSGANVLTF
d_gene: TRBD2; abundance: once; v_gene: TRBV12-3/TRBV12-4; j_gene: TRBJ2-2; CDR3nt: TGTGCCAGCAGTTTAAGCACGGCGGGAGGGTTCACCGGGGAGCTGTTTTTT; CDR3aa: CASSLSTAGGFTGELFF
d_gene: TRBD2; abundance: many; v_gene: TRBV6-2/TRBV6-3; j_gene: TRBJ2-6; CDR3nt: TGTGCCAGCAGTTACGGTAGCGGGAGGGCATTTGGGGCCAACGTCCTGACTTTC; CDR3aa: CASSYGSGRAFGANVLTF
d_gene: TRBD2; abundance: few; v_gene: TRBV5-1; j_gene: TRBJ2-1; CDR3nt: TGCGCCAGCAGCTTGGGACTTCTAGCGGGGGGCTACTACAATGAGCAGTTCTTC; CDR3aa: CASSLGLLAGGYYNEQFF